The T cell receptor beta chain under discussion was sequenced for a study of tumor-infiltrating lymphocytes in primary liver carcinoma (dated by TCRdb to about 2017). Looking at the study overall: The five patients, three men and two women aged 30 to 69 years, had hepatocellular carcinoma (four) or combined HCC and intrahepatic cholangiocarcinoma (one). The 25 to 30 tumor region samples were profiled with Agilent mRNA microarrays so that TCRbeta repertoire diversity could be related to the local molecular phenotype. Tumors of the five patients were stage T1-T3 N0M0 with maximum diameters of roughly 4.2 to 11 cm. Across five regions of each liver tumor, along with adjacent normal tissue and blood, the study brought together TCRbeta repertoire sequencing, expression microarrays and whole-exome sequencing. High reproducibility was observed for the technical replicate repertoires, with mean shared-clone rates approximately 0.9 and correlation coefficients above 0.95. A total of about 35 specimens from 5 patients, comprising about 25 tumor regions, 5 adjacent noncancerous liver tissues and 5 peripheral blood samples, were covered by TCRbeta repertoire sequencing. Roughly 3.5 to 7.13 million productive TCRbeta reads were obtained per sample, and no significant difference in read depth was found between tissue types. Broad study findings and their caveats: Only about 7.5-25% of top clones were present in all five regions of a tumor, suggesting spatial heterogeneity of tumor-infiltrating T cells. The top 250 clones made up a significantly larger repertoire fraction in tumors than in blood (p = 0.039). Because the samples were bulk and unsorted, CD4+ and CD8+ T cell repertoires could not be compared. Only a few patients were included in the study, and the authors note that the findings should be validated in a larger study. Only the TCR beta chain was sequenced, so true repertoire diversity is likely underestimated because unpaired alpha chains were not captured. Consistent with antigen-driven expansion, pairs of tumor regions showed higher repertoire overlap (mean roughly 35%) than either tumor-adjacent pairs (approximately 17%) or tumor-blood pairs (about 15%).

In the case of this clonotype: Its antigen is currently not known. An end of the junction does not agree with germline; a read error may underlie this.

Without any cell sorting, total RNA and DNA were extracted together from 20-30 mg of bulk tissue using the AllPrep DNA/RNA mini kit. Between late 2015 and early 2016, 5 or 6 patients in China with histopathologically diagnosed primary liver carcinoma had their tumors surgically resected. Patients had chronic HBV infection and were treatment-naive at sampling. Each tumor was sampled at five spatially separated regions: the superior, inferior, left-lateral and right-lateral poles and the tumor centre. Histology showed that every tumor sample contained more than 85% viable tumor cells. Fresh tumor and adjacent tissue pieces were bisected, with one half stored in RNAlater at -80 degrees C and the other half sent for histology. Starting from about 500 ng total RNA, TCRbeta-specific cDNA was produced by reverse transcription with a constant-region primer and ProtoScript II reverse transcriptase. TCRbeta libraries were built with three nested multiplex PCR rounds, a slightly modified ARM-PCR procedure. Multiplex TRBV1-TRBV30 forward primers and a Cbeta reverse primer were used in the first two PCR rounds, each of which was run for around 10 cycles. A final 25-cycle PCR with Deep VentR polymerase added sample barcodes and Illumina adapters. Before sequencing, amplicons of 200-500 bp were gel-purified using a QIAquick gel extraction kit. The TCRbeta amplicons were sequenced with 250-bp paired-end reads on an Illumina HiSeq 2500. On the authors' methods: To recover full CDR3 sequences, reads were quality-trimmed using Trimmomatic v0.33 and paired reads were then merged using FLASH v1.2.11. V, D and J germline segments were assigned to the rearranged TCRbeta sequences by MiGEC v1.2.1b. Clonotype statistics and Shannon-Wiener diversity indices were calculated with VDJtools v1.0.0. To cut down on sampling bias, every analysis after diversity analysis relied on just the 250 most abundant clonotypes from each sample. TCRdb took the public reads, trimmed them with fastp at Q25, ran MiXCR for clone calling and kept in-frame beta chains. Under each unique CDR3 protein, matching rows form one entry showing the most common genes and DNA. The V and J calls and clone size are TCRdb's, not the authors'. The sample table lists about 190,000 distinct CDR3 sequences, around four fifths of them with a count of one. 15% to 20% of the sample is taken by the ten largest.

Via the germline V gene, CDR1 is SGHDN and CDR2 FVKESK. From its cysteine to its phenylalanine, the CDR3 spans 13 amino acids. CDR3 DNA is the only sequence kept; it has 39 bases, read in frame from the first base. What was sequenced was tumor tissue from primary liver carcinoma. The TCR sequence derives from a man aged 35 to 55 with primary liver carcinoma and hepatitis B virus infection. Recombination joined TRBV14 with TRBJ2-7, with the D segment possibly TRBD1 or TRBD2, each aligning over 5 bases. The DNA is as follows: TGTGCCAGTAGCCAAGATCAGGAAGGGGAGCAATACTTC. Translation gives CASSQDQEGEQYF.